A selection of T cell receptor beta chains follows, all from one sample in a study of OX40 agonist ivuxolimab in advanced cancers. Measured with immunoSEQ multiplex PCR; TCRdb has only the in-frame clones, and not every one. Altogether about 50,000 clones are present, roughly 89% being singletons, with the ten largest covering around 5.6%. The sequencing here drew on CD4+ or CD8+ T cells sorted from blood, taken in a trial of the OX40 agonist ivuxolimab. These receptors were obtained from an adult with an advanced solid tumor such as melanoma, head and neck, liver or kidney cancer. The CDR3 runs from the conserved cysteine through the conserved F or W. The D gene is left open where the match is weak. The size entry is marked missing in some rows and otherwise reads once, few, many or a size class.

TRBJ2-2 | - | TRBD2 | TRBV5-1 | CASSSPTSEPTGELFF | TGCGCCAGCAGTTCTCCGACTAGCGAGCCCACCGGGGAGCTGTTTTTT
TRBJ1-3 | - | TRBD1 | TRBV7-9 | CASRQGADTIYF | TGTGCCAGCAGACAGGGGGCGGACACCATATATTTT
TRBJ2-1 | - | TRBD2 | TRBV27 | CASSLSSGGAGYNEQFF | TGTGCCAGCAGTTTAAGTAGCGGGGGGGCCGGGTACAATGAGCAGTTCTTC
TRBJ2-2 | medium-sized | TRBD1 | TRBV13 | CASRETGTGGYGELFF | TGTGCCAGCAGAGAAACGGGGACAGGGGGCTACGGGGAGCTGTTTTTT
TRBJ2-1 | - | TRBD2 | TRBV27 | CASSSGTSGYNEQLF | TGTGCCAGCAGTTCCGGGACTAGCGGCTACAATGAGCAGCTCTTC
TRBJ2-2 | - | - | TRBV5-4 | CASSFGPTGELFF | TGTGCCAGCAGCTTCGGCCCCACCGGGGAGCTGTTTTTT
TRBJ2-1 | - | - | TRBV11-2 | CASSLGLDSSYNEQFF | TGTGCCAGCAGCTTAGGACTGGACAGCTCCTACAATGAGCAGTTCTTC
TRBJ2-2 | - | - | TRBV7-6 | CASSPGGPISGELFF | TGTGCCAGCAGCCCAGGGGGGCCCATATCTGGGGAGCTGTTTTTT
TRBJ2-1 | few | - | TRBV9 | CASSVVDLYNEQFF | TGTGCCAGCAGCGTGGTAGACCTCTACAATGAGCAGTTCTTC
TRBJ2-3 | - | - | TRBV6-5 | CASSYRPGSYTDTQYF | TGTGCCAGCAGTTACCGGCCGGGGAGCTACACAGATACGCAGTATTTT
TRBJ2-7 | - | - | TRBV28 | CASSVRGWTYEQYF | TGTGCCAGCAGTGTCCGCGGTTGGACCTACGAGCAGTACTTC
TRBJ2-2 | - | TRBD1 | TRBV29-1 | CSVEGRGTNTGELFF | TGCAGCGTTGAAGGCAGGGGGACGAACACCGGGGAGCTGTTTTTT
TRBJ2-2 | - | TRBD1 | TRBV5-1 | CASSSQGGDTGELFF | TGCGCCAGCAGCTCACAGGGGGGCGACACCGGGGAGCTGTTTTTT
TRBJ2-5 | - | - | TRBV5-1 | CASSLNRAVETQYF | TGCGCCAGCAGCTTGAACAGGGCGGTCGAGACCCAGTACTTC
TRBJ1-1 | - | TRBD1 | TRBV4-2 | CASNDRGFGEAFF | TGTGCCAGCAACGACAGGGGCTTCGGTGAAGCTTTCTTT
TRBJ2-3 | - | TRBD1 | TRBV5-4 | CASSLGTGTDTQYF | TGTGCCAGCAGCCTCGGGACAGGCACAGATACGCAGTATTTT
TRBJ2-1 | - | - | TRBV28 | CASRRVVWVEQFF | TGTGCCAGCCGCCGGGTTGTGTGGGTTGAGCAGTTCTTC
TRBJ2-2 | - | - | TRBV6-4 | CASSEGGGELFF | TGTGCCAGCAGCGAAGGGGGCGGGGAGCTGTTTTTT
TRBJ1-1 | - | - | TRBV7-9 | CASSLAGNTEAFF | TGTGCCAGCAGCTTAGCTGGGAACACTGAAGCTTTCTTT
TRBJ1-6 | few | - | TRBV5-3 | CARVVNTLHF | TGTGCCAGAGTTGTCAACACCCTCCACTTT
TRBJ2-7 | - | - | TRBV30 | CAWSGEYYEQYF | TGTGCCTGGAGTGGGGAATACTACGAGCAGTACTTC
TRBJ2-7 | - | - | TRBV9 | CASSVSGVFPYEQYF | TGTGCCAGCAGCGTAAGTGGGGTCTTCCCCTACGAGCAGTACTTC
TRBJ2-3 | - | - | TRBV2 | CASSEAFGPSTDTQYF | TGTGCCAGCAGTGAAGCGTTCGGTCCTAGCACAGATACGCAGTATTTT
TRBJ2-7 | - | - | TRBV9 | CASGQTYEQYF | TGTGCCAGCGGACAAACCTACGAGCAGTACTTC
TRBJ1-4 | - | - | TRBV28 | CASSFRATGKLFF | TGTGCCAGCAGTTTCCGAGCTACGGGAAAACTGTTTTTT
TRBJ2-3 | - | - | TRBV11-1 | CASSLPGSDTQYF | TGTGCCAGCAGCCTCCCCGGGTCAGATACGCAGTATTTT
TRBJ2-3 | - | TRBD1 | TRBV6-1 | CASSDGQGATDTQYF | TGTGCCAGCAGTGACGGACAGGGCGCCACAGATACGCAGTATTTT
TRBJ1-4 | - | - | TRBV5-1 | CASSPQAPNEKLFF | TGCGCCAGCAGCCCCCAAGCGCCTAATGAAAAACTGTTTTTT
TRBJ1-6 | - | - | TRBV6-5 | CASSNLVGPYNSPLHF | TGTGCCAGCAGTAACTTGGTTGGTCCCTATAATTCACCCCTCCACTTT
TRBJ2-1 | - | TRBD2 | TRBV4-1 | CASSQRTSGSWEQFF | TGCGCCAGCAGCCAGAGGACTAGCGGGAGCTGGGAGCAGTTCTTC
TRBJ2-1 | - | TRBD2 | TRBV4-3 | CASSQETTSGSSYNEQFF | TGCGCCAGCAGCCAAGAGACGACTAGCGGGAGCTCCTACAATGAGCAGTTCTTC
TRBJ2-5 | - | - | TRBV7-9 | CASSHKQGQETQYF | TGTGCCAGCAGCCACAAACAGGGTCAAGAGACCCAGTACTTC
TRBJ2-7 | - | - | TRBV27 | CASSSPGQRVQYF | TGTGCCAGCAGCTCCCCCGGACAGCGGGTGCAGTACTTC
TRBJ2-5 | once | - | TRBV7-9 | CASSLVQLEETQYF | TGTGCCAGCAGCTTAGTACAGCTGGAAGAGACCCAGTACTTC
TRBJ2-1 | - | TRBD2 | TRBV19 | CASSVSGNSYNEQFF | TGTGCCAGTAGTGTCAGCGGGAACTCCTACAATGAGCAGTTCTTC
TRBJ2-3 | few | - | TRBV29-1 | CSVDVPGLTTDTQYF | TGCAGCGTTGACGTTCCGGGGCTAACCACAGATACGCAGTATTTT
TRBJ2-1 | few | TRBD1 | TRBV4-1 | CASSQDRTGRYNEQFF | TGCGCCAGCAGCCAAGACCGGACAGGTCGGTACAATGAGCAGTTCTTC
TRBJ1-2 | once | - | TRBV4-2 | CASSQVFPDQYGYTF | TGTGCCAGCAGCCAAGTATTCCCCGACCAGTATGGCTACACCTTC
TRBJ1-2 | - | - | TRBV29-1 | CSVDSTPGYTF | TGCAGCGTCGATTCCACACCCGGCTACACCTTC
TRBJ1-1 | - | - | TRBV10-1 | CASRYREGTEAFF | TGCGCCAGCAGGTACAGGGAGGGAACTGAAGCTTTCTTT
TRBJ2-1 | - | TRBD2 | TRBV9 | CASSVERASGEMNEQFF | TGTGCCAGCAGCGTAGAAAGGGCTAGCGGGGAAATGAATGAGCAGTTCTTC
TRBJ2-1 | - | - | TRBV25-1 | CASSDPGLNYNEQFF | TGTGCCAGCAGTGACCCAGGACTTAACTACAATGAGCAGTTCTTC
TRBJ1-1 | - | - | TRBV6-5 | CASSYWKGNTEAFF | TGTGCCAGCAGTTATTGGAAAGGGAACACTGAAGCTTTCTTT
TRBJ2-7 | few | - | TRBV28 | CASSLLGGPYEQYF | TGTGCCAGCAGTTTGTTAGGGGGACCCTACGAGCAGTACTTC
TRBJ2-4 | - | - | TRBV28 | CASSTHLGTESKASKNIQYF | TGTGCCAGCAGTACTCACCTCGGGACCGAAAGCAAAGCCTCCAAAAACATTCAGTACTTC
TRBJ2-2 | - | - | TRBV10-1 | CASSKDRTGELFF | TGCGCCAGCAGTAAGGACCGAACCGGGGAGCTGTTTTTT